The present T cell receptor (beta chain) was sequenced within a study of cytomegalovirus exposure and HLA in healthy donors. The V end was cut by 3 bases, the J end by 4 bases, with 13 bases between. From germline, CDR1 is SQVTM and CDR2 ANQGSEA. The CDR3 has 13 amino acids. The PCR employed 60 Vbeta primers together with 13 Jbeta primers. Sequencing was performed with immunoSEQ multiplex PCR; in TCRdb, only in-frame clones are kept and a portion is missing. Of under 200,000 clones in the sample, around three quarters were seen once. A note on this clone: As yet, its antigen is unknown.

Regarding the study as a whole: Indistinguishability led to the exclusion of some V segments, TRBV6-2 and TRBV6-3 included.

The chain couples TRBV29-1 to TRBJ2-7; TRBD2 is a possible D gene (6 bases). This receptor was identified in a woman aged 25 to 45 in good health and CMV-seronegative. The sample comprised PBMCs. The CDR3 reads CSVEGGPMYEQYF. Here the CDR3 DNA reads TGCAGCGTTGAGGGGGGTCCGATGTACGAGCAGTACTTC.